Below are 6 T cell receptor beta chains sequenced from a single sample in a study of cytomegalovirus exposure and HLA in healthy donors. The PCR employed 60 Vbeta primers together with 13 Jbeta primers. Data came from immunoSEQ multiplex PCR; TCRdb stores just in-frame clones and leaves some out. The sample carries about 130,000 clones, roughly 77% recorded once. The sample consisted of PBMCs. The receptors stem from a man aged 30-40 years in good health and CMV-seronegative.

The V gene is TRBV4-1, the J gene TRBJ1-6; TRBD1 aligns across 8 bases. The V gene's germline CDR1 is MGHRA and CDR2 YSYEKL. The J segment lost 9 bases and the V segment lost 4 bases, leaving 5 bases of the junction unmatched. CDR3 size: 14 residues. The CDR3 here is CASSLTGVGSPLHF. CDR3 in DNA: TGCGCCAGCAGCCTGACAGGGGTTGGTTCACCCCTCCACTTT.

A remark on this clone: At one end, the junction sequence differs from germline, possibly due to a read error. This chain links TRBV7-9 with TRBJ2-5; D remains ambiguous. Germline V CDR1 and CDR2: SEHNR, FQNEAQ (reference sequence). The CDR3 extends over 12 amino acids. CDR3 in amino acids: CSSSLVEETQYF. The CDR3 DNA is TGTTCCAGCAGCTTAGTCGAAGAGACCCAGTACTTC.

V and J are TRBV19 and TRBJ2-6; 7 bases align to TRBD2. From germline, CDR1 is LNHDA and CDR2 SQIVND (reference sequence). V lost 10 bases, J lost 0 bases, and 6 bases stayed unmatched. This CDR3 has 15 amino acids. This CDR3 reads CATISGGSGANVLTF. The CDR3 region has the DNA TGTGCCACGATATCGGGGGGCTCTGGGGCCAACGTCCTGACTTTC.

J is TRBJ1-4 and V is TRBV5-1; 7 nucleotides match TRBD1. This CDR3 is built from 15 residues. CDR1 and CDR2 from the germline V gene are SGHRS and YFSETQ. Trimming cost V 4 bases and J 5 bases; bases outside gene matches: 8. The CDR3 protein is CASSLRDSINEKLFF. Written as DNA, the CDR3 is TGCGCCAGCAGCCTTCGGGACAGTATAAATGAAAAACTGTTTTTT.

This clone was detected a few times. The J gene is TRBJ2-1, the V gene TRBV5-1, with 10 bases matching TRBD2. This CDR3 contains 15 residues. The V gene end was trimmed by 4 bases and the J gene end by 3 bases; junction bases not matched to a gene: 4. CDR1 is SGHRS, CDR2 YFSETQ, per germline. CDR3 region: CASSPGLAFYNEQFF. Written as DNA, the CDR3 is TGCGCCAGCAGCCCGGGACTAGCGTTCTACAATGAGCAGTTCTTC. Full variable domain (rest looked up from reference TRBV5-1 and TRBJ2-1): KAGVTQTPRYLIKTRGQQVTLSCSPISGHRSVSWYQQTPGQGLQFLFEYFSETQRNKGNFPGRFSGRQFSNSRSEMNVSTLELGDSALYLCASSPGLAFYNEQFFGPGTRLTVL.

The chain joins TRBV28 to TRBJ1-1, with 7 positions matching TRBD1. CDR3 length: 17 residues. Unmatched junction bases numbered 18, after V lost 7 bases and J lost 4 bases. Germline CDR1 reads MDHEN; CDR2 reads SYDVKM. This CDR3 reads CASISIGGGEWGTEAFF. DNA of the CDR3: TGTGCCAGCATCTCTATAGGGGGCGGGGAGTGGGGCACTGAAGCTTTCTTT.